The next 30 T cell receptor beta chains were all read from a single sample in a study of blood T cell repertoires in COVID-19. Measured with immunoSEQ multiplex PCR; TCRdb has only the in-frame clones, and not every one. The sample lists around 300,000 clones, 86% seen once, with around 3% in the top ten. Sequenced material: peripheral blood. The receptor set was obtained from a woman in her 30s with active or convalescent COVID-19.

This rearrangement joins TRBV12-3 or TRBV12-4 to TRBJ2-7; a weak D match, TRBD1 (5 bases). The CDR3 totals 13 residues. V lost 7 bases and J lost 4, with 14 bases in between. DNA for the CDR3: TGTGCCAGCAAAGGGCAGGGTAGATACGAGCAGTACTTC. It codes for CASKGQGRYEQYF.

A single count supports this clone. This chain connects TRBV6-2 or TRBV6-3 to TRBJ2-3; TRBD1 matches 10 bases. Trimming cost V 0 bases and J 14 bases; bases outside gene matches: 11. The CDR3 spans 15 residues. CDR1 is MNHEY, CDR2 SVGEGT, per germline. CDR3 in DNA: TGTGCCAGCAGTTACTCACCCCAAACCCGGGACAGGGGGTATTTT. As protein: CASSYSPQTRDRGYF.

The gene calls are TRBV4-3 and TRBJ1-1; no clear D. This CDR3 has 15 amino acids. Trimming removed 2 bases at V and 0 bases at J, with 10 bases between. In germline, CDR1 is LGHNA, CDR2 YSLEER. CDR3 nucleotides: TGCGCCAGCAGCCAATCACCCACAGTGAACACTGAAGCTTTCTTT. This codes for CASSQSPTVNTEAFF.

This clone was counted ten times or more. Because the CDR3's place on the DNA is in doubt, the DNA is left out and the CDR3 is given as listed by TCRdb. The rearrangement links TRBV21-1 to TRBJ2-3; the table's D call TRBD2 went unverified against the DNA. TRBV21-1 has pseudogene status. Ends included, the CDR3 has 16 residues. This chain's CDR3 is CASSDYVGPVSDTQYF.

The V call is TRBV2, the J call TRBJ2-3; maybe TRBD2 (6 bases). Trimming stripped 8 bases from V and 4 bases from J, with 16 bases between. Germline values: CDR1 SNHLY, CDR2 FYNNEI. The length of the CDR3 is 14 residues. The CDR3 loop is CASLGGALADTQYF. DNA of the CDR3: TGTGCCAGCCTCGGAGGGGCATTGGCAGATACGCAGTATTTT.

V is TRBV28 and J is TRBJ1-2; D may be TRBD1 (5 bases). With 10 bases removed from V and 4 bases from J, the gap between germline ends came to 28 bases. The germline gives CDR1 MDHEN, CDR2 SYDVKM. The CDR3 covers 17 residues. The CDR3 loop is CATSLGGNGLTLYGYTF. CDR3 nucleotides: TGTGCCACCTCACTTGGGGGGAACGGCCTTACCCTCTATGGCTACACCTTC.

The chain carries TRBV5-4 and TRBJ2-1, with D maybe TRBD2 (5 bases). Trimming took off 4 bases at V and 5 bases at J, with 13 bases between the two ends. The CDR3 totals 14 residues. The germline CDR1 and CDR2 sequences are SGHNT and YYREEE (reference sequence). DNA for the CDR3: TGTGCCAGCAGCGCGCCAGAGCGGAACAATGAGCAGTTCTTC. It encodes CASSAPERNNEQFF.

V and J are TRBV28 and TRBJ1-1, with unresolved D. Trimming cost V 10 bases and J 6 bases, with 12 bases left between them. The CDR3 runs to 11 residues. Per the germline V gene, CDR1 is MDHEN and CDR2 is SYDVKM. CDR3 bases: TGTGCCACCCTGGGAGACTCTGAAGCTTTCTTT. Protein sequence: CATLGDSEAFF.

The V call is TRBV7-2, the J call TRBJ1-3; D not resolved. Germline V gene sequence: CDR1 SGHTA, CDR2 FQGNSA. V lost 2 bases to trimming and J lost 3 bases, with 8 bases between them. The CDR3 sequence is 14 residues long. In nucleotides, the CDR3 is TGTGCCAGCAGCTTACAGGCAGGTGGAAACACCATATATTTT. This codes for CASSLQAGGNTIYF.

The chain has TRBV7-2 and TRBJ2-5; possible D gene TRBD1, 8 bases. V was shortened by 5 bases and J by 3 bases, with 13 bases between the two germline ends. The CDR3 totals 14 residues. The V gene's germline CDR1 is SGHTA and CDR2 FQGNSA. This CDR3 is CASSLTGGEETQYF. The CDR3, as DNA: TGTGCCAGCAGCCTTACAGGGGGGGAAGAGACCCAGTACTTC.

The DNA for the CDR3 is TGTGCCAGCAGCCCCCCAGGGGTAAGCTCTGGAAACACCATATATTTT. Protein sequence: CASSPPGVSSGNTIYF. The rearrangement joins TRBV6-6 to TRBJ1-3; the D gene is possibly TRBD1 (6 bases). Germline V gives CDR1 MNHNY, CDR2 SVGAGI (reference sequence). The CDR3 spans 16 residues. The germline V and J ends were trimmed by 6 bases and 0 bases, with 15 bases remaining between them.

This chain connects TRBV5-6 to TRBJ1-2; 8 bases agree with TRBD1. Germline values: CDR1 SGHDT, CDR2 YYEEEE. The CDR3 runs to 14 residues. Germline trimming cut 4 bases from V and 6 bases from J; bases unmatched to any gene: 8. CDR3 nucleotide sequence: TGTGCCAGCAGCCTTGACAGGGGAGTTGATGGCTACACCTTC. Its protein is CASSLDRGVDGYTF.

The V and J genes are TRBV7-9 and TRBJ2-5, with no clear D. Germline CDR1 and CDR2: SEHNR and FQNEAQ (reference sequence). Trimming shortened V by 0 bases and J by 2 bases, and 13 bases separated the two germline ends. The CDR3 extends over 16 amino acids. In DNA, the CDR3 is TGTGCCAGCAGCTTAGCAGCGTCAAAAATACAAGAGACCCAGTACTTC. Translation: CASSLAASKIQETQYF.

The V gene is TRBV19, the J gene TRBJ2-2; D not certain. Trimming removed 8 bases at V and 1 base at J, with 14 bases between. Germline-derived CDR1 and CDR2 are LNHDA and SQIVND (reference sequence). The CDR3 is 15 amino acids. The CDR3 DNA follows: TGTGCCAGTTCGCGGCGGAGAGAGAACACCGGGGAGCTGTTTTTT. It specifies CASSRRRENTGELFF.

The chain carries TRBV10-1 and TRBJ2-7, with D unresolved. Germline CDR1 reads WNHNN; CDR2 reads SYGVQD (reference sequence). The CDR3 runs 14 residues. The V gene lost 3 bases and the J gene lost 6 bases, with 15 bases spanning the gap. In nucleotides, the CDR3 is TGCGCCAGCAGTGATGTTCGCAGTTTGTCCGAGCAGTACTTC. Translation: CASSDVRSLSEQYF.

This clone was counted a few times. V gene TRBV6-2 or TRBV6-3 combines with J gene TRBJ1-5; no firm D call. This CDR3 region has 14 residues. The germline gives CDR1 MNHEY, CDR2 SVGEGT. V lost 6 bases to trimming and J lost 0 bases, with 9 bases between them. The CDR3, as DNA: TGTGCCAGCAGCCTCAGCGATAGCAATCAGCCCCAGCATTTT. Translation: CASSLSDSNQPQHF.

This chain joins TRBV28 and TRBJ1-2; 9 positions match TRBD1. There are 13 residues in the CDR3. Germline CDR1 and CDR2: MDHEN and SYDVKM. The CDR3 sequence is CAGRDRVNYGYTF. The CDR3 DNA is TGTGCGGGGAGGGACAGGGTTAACTATGGCTACACCTTC.

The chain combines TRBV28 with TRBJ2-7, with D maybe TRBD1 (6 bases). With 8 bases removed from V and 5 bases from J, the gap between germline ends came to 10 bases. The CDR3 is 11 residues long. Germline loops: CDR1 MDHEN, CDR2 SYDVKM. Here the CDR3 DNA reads TGTGCCAGCCAGGGGAGCAACGAGCAGTACTTC. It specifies CASQGSNEQYF.

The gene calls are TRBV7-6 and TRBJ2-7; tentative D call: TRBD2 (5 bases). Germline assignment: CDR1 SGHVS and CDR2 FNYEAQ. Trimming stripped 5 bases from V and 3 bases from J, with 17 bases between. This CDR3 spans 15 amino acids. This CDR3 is CASSIGNPMVYEQYF. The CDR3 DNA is TGTGCCAGCAGCATCGGGAACCCGATGGTCTACGAGCAGTACTTC.

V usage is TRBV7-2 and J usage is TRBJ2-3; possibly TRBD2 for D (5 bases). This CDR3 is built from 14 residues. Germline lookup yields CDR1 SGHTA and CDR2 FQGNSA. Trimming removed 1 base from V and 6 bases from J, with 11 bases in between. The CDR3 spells CASSLVTGGDTQYF. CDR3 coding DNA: TGTGCCAGCAGCTTAGTGACGGGCGGGGATACGCAGTATTTT.

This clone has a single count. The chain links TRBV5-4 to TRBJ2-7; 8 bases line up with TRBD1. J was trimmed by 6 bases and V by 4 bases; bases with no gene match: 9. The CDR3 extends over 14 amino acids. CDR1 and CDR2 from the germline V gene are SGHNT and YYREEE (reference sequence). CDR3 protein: CASSPDRGRVEQYF. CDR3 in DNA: TGTGCCAGCAGCCCCGACAGGGGCCGGGTCGAGCAGTACTTC.

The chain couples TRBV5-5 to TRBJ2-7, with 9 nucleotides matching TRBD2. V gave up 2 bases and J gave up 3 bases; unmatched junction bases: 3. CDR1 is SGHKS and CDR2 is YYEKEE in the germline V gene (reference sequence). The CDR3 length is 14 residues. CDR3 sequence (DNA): TGTGCCAGCAGCTTAGTAGCGGGGGACTACGAGCAGTACTTC. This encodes CASSLVAGDYEQYF.

The CDR3 reads CASGGAAKNIQYF. The CDR3 DNA reads TGTGCCAGCGGGGGGGCCGCCAAAAACATTCAGTACTTC. The V gene is TRBV5-5, the J gene TRBJ2-4; TRBD2 might be the D (7 bases). The germline V gene encodes CDR1 SGHKS and CDR2 YYEKEE (reference sequence). This CDR3 is built from 13 residues. V gave up 7 bases and J gave up 1 base, with 9 bases separating them. The full variable domain, with the rest looked up from reference TRBV5-5 and TRBJ2-4, is DAGVTQSPTHLIKTRGQQVTLRCSPISGHKSVSWYQQVLGQGPQFIFQYYEKEERGRGNFPDRFSARQFPNYSSELNVNALLLGDSALYLCASGGAAKNIQYFGAGTRLSVL.

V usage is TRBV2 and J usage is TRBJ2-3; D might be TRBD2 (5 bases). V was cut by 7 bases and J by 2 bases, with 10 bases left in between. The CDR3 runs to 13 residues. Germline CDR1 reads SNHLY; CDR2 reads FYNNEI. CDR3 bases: TGTGCCAGCAAGCGGCTGGTCACAGATACGCAGTATTTT. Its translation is CASKRLVTDTQYF. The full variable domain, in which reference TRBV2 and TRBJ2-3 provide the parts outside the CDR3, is EPEVTQTPSHQVTQMGQEVILRCVPISNHLYFYWYRQILGQKVEFLVSFYNNEISEKSEIFDDQFSVERPDGSNFTLKIRSTKLEDSAMYFCASKRLVTDTQYFGPGTRLTVL.

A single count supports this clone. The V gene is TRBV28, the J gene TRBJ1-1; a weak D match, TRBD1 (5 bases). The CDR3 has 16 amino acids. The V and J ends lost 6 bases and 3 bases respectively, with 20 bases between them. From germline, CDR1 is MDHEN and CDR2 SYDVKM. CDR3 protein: CASSLMPGFRDTEAFF. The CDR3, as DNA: TGTGCCAGCAGCTTAATGCCAGGGTTCCGAGACACTGAAGCTTTCTTT.

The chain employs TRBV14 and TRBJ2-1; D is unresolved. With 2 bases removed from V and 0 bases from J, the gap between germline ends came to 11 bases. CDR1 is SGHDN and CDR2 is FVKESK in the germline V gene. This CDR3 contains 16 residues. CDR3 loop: CASSQLRTPSYNEQFF. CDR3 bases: TGTGCCAGCAGCCAACTTAGAACTCCCTCCTACAATGAGCAGTTCTTC.

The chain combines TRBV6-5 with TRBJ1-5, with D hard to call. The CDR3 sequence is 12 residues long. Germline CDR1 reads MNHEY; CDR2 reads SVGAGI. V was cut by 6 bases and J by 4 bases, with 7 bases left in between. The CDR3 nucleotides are TGTGCCAGCAGGGCCCCAAATCAGCCCCAGCATTTT. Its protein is CASRAPNQPQHF.

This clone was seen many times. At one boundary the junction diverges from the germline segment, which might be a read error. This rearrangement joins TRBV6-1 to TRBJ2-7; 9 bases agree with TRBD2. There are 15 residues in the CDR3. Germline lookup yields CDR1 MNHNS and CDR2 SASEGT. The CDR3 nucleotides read TGTGCCAGCAGTGAGGGTAGCGGGGGCCCAGATCATCGGAGGTTC. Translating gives CASSEGSGGPDHRRF.

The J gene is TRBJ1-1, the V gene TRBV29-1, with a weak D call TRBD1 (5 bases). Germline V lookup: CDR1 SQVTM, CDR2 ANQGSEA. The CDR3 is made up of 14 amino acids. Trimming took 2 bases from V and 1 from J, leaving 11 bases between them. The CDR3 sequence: CSVEKGVGNTEAFF. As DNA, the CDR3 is TGCAGCGTTGAAAAAGGGGTGGGGAACACTGAAGCTTTCTTT.

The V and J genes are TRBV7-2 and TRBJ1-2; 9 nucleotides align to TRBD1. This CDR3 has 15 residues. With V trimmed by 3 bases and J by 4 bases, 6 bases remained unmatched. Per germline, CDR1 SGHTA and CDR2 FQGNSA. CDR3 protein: CASSFRDRVGYGYTF. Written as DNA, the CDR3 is TGTGCCAGCAGCTTCCGGGACAGGGTTGGCTATGGCTACACCTTC.